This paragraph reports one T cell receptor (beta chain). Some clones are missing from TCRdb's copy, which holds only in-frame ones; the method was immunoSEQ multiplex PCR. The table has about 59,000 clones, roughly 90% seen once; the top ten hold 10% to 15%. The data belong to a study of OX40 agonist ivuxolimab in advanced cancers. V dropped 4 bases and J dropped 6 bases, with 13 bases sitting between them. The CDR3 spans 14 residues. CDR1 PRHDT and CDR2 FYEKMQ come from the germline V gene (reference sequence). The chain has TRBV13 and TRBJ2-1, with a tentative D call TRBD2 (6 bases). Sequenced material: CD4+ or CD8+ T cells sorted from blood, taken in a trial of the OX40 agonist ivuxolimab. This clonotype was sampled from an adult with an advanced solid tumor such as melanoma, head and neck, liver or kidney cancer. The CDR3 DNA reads TGTGCCAGCAGCTCCCGGGACTTTATCAATGAGCAGTTCTTC. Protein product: CASSSRDFINEQFF.